This T cell receptor (beta chain) was documented in a study of siplizumab effects on memory and regulatory T cells. Broader study findings: Tregs proliferating in siplizumab cultures lacked confirmation of their suppressive function.

Concerning this clone: No antigen is known for it.

Per-sample assaying covered 85,000 to 100,000 TCR templates. Libraries were prepared by immunoSEQ multiplex PCR; TCRdb keeps only in-frame clonotypes and omits some of them. The data hold about 94,000 clones, with over 85% observed a single time. The germline gives CDR1 WNHNN, CDR2 SYGVQD (reference sequence). Trimming took off 5 bases at V and 0 bases at J, with 9 bases between the two ends. The CDR3 covers 14 residues. The TCR originated in a human donor in good health. V is TRBV10-1 and J is TRBJ2-3; the D gene is possibly TRBD2 (6 bases). The source material was non-Treg CD4+ T cells sorted from blood. CDR3 sequence: CASSTGTSTDTQYF. The CDR3, as DNA: TGCGCCAGCAGTACGGGGACTAGCACAGATACGCAGTATTTT.